The clone carrying this T cell receptor beta chain appeared once. Its antigen is not known. This sample is part of a study of cytomegalovirus exposure and HLA in healthy donors. General observations from the study: It was reported that the classifier diagnosed cytomegalovirus status with high specificity and sensitivity in both the original and validation cohorts.

The assay was immunoSEQ multiplex PCR, and TCRdb's table has in-frame clones only and misses some. Found here are 110,000 to 150,000 clones, less than 95% of them singletons; the top ten hold 1.5% to 2%. J was trimmed by 8 bases and V by 2 bases; bases with no gene match: 4. CDR3 length: 14 amino acids. Germline lookup yields CDR1 MNHNY and CDR2 SVGAGI (reference sequence). The sequenced sample consisted of PBMCs. The V call is TRBV6-6, the J call TRBJ1-4; TRBD1 matches at 8 bases. The TCR comes from a young man in good health and CMV-seropositive. CDR3 sequence (DNA): TGTGCCAGCAGTTACAGACAGGGGCACGAAAAACTGTTTTTT. Its protein product is CASSYRQGHEKLFF.